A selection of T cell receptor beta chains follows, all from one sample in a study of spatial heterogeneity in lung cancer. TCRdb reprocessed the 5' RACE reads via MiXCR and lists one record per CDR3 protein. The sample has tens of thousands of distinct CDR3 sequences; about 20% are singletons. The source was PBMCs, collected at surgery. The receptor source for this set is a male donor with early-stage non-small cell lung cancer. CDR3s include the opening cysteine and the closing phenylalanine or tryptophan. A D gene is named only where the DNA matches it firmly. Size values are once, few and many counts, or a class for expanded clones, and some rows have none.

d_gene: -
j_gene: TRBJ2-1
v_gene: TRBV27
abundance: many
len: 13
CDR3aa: CASSLTGNNEQFF
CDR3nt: TGTGCCAGCAGTTTGACCGGAAACAATGAGCAGTTCTTC

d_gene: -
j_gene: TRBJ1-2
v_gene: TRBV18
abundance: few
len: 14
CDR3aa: CASSPDRSNYGYTF
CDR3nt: TGTGCCAGCTCACCGGACAGATCCAACTATGGCTACACCTTC

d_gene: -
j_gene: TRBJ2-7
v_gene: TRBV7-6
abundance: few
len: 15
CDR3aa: CASSLAGGYSYEQYF
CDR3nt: TGTGCCAGCAGCTTAGCGGGTGGTTACTCCTACGAGCAGTACTTC

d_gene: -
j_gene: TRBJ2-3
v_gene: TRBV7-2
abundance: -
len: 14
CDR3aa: CASSLGGLADTQYF
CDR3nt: TGTGCCAGCAGCTTAGGCGGGCTGGCAGATACGCAGTATTTT

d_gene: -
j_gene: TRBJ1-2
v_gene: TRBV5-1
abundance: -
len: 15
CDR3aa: CASSLEVATNYGYTF
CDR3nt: TGCGCCAGCAGCTTGGAGGTGGCGACTAACTATGGCTACACCTTC

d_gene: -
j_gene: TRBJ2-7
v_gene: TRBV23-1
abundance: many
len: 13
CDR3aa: CASSQTGSYEQYF
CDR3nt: TGCGCCAGCAGTCAAACAGGGTCCTACGAGCAGTACTTC

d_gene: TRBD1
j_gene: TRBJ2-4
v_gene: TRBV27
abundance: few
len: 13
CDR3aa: CASSGKGADIQYF
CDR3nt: TGTGCCAGCAGTGGAAAGGGGGCAGACATTCAGTACTTC

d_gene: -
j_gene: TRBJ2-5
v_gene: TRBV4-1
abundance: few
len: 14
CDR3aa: CASSQDNGGETQYF
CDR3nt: TGCGCCAGCAGCCAAGATAACGGGGGAGAGACCCAGTACTTC

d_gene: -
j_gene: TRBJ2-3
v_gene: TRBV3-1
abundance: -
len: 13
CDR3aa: CASSPPGINTQYF
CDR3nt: TGTGCCAGCAGCCCCCCAGGGATTAATACGCAGTATTTT

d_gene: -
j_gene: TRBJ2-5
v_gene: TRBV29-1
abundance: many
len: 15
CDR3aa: CSVRVGLPYQETQYF
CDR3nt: TGCAGCGTTCGTGTAGGCCTGCCGTACCAAGAGACCCAGTACTTC

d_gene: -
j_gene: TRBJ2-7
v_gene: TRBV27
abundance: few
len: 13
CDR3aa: CASSLGRGGEQYF
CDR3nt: TGTGCCAGCAGTTTAGGAAGAGGGGGCGAGCAGTACTTC

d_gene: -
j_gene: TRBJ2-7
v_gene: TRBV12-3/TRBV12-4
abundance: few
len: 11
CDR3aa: CASSLQWEQYF
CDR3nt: TGTGCCAGCAGTCTCCAATGGGAGCAGTACTTC

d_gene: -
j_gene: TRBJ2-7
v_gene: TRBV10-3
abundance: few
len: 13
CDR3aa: CAINVQAEFEQYF
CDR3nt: TGTGCCATCAATGTTCAGGCTGAGTTCGAGCAGTACTTC

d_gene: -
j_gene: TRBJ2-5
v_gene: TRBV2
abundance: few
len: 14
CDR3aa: CASSEQSGFETQYF
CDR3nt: TGTGCCAGCAGTGAACAGTCGGGGTTTGAGACCCAGTACTTC

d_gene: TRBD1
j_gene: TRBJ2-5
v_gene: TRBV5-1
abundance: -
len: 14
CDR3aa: CASSIYRGEETQYF
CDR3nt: TGCGCCAGCAGCATCTACAGGGGTGAAGAGACCCAGTACTTC

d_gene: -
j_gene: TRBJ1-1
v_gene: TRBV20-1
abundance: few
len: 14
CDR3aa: CSARGGRGNTEAFF
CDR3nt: TGCAGTGCTAGAGGGGGAAGGGGGAACACTGAAGCTTTCTTT

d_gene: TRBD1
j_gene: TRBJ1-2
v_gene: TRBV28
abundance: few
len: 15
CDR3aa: CASSFIGTVLYGYTF
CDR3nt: TGTGCCAGCAGTTTTATTGGGACAGTCCTCTATGGCTACACCTTC

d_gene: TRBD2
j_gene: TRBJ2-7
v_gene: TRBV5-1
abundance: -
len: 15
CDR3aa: CASSLTSGGLYEQYF
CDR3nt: TGCGCCAGCAGCTTGACTAGCGGGGGTCTTTACGAGCAGTACTTC

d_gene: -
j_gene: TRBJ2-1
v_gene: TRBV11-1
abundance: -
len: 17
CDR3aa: CASSLLQVVSSYNEQFF
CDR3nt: TGTGCCAGCAGCCTGTTACAGGTTGTGAGCTCCTACAATGAGCAGTTCTTC

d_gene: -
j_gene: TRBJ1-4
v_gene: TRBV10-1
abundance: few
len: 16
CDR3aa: CASSEYPGATNEKLFF
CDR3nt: TGCGCCAGCAGTGAATACCCAGGGGCGACTAATGAAAAACTGTTTTTT

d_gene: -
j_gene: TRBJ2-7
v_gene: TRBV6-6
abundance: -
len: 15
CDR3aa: CASSHDSLDRYEQYF
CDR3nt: TGTGCCAGCAGCCACGACAGCCTAGACCGCTACGAGCAGTACTTC

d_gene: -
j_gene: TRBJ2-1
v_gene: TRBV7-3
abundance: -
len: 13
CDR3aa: CASSSMSGNEQFF
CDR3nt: TGTGCCAGCAGCTCAATGTCCGGGAATGAGCAGTTCTTC

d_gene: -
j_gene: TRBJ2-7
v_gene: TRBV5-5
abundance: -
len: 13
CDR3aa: CASSSTPTYEQYF
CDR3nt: TGTGCCAGCAGCTCTACACCTACCTACGAGCAGTACTTC

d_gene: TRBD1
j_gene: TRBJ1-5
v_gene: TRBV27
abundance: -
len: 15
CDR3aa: CASRPGQGYNQPQHF
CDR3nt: TGTGCCAGCCGACCGGGACAGGGATACAATCAGCCCCAGCATTTT

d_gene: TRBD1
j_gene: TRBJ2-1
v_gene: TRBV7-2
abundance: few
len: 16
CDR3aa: CASSTPPGQGAYEQFF
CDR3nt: TGTGCCAGCAGTACCCCACCCGGACAGGGGGCCTATGAGCAGTTCTTC

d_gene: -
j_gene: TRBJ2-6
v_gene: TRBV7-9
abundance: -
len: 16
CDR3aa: CASRPPGIAGANVLTF
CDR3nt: TGTGCCAGCAGACCCCCAGGGATTGCTGGGGCCAACGTCCTGACTTTC

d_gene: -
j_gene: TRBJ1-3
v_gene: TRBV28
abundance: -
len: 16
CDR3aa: CASSSAGRFSGNTIYF
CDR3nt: TGTGCCAGCAGCTCCGCGGGACGTTTCTCTGGAAACACCATATATTTT

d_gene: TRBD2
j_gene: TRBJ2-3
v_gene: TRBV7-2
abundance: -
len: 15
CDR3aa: CASSQTSGRADTQYF
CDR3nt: TGTGCCAGCAGCCAGACTAGCGGGAGGGCAGATACGCAGTATTTT

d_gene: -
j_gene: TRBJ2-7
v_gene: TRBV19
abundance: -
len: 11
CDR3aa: CASSIGSEQYF
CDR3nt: TGTGCCAGTAGTATCGGTTCCGAGCAGTACTTC

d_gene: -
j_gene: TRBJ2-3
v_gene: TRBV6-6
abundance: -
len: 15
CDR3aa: CASRSRGDLTDTQYF
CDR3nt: TGTGCCAGCAGGAGCCGTGGGGACCTCACAGATACGCAGTATTTT

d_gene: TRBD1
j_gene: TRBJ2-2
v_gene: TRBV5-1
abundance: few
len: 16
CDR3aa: CASSFLGTANTGELFF
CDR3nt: TGCGCCAGCAGCTTTCTCGGGACAGCGAACACCGGGGAGCTGTTTTTT

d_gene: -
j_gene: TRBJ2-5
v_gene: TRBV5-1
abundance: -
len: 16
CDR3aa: CASSTTPGHLEETQYF
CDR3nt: TGCGCCAGCAGCACAACACCGGGACACTTGGAGGAGACCCAGTACTTC

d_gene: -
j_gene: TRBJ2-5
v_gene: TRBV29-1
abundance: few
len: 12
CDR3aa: CSVEEGMETQYF
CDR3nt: TGCAGCGTTGAGGAGGGAATGGAGACCCAGTACTTC

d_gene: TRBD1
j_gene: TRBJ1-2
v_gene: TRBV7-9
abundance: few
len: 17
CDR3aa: CASSGTSQGAFHYGYTF
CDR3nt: TGTGCCAGCAGCGGTACGTCACAGGGGGCGTTCCACTATGGCTACACCTTC

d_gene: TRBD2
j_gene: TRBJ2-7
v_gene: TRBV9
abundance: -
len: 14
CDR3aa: CASSVAAGTGEQYF
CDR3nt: TGTGCCAGCAGCGTAGCAGCGGGGACTGGCGAGCAGTACTTC

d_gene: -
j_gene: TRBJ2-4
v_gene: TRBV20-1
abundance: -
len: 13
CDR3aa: CSAPADRGDIQYF
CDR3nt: TGCAGTGCCCCAGCCGACAGAGGGGACATTCAGTACTTC